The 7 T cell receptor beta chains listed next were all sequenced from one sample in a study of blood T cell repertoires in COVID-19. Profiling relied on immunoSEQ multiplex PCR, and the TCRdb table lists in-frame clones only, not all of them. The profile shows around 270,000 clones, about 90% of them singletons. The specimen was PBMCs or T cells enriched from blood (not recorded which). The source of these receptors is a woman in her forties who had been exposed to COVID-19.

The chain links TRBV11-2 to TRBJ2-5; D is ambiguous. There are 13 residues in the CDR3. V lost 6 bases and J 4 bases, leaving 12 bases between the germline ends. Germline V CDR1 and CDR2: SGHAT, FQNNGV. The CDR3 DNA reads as TGTGCCAGCAGTCTGACGAGAGGAGAGACCCAGTACTTC. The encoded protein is CASSLTRGETQYF. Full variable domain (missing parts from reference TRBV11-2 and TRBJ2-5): EAGVAQSPRYKIIEKRQSVAFWCNPISGHATLYWYQQILGQGPKLLIQFQNNGVVDDSQLPKDRFSAERLKGVDSTLKIQPAKLEDSAVYLCASSLTRGETQYFGPGTRLLVL.

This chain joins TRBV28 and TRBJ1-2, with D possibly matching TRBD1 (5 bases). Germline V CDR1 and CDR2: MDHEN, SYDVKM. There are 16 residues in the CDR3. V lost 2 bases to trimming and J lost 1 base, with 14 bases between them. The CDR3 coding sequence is TGTGCCAGCAGTTTACTTCGAACGGGGGGTAACTATGGCTACACCTTC. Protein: CASSLLRTGGNYGYTF.

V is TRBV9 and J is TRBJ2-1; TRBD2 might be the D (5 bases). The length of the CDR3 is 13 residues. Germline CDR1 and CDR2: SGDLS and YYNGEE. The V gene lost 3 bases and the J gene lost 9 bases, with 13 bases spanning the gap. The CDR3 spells CASSAGNVIEQFF. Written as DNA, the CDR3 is TGTGCCAGCAGCGCCGGGAACGTTATTGAGCAGTTCTTC.

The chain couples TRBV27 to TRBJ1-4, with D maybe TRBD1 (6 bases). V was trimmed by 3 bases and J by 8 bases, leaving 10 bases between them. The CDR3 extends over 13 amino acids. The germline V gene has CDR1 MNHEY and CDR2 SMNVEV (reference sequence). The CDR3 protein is CASSFRDTEKLFF. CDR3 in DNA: TGTGCCAGCAGTTTCCGGGACACAGAAAAACTGTTTTTT.

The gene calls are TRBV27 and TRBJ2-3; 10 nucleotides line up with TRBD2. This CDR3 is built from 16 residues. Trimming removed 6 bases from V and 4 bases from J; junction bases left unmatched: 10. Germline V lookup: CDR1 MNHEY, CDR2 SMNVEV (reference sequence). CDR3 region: CASSLIGLAGADTQYF. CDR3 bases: TGTGCCAGCAGCCTCATCGGGCTAGCGGGAGCAGATACGCAGTATTTT.

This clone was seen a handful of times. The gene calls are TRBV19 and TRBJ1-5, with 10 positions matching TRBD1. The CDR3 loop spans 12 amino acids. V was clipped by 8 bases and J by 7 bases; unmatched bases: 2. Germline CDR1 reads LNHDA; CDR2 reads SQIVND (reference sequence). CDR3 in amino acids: CASGQGGQPQHF. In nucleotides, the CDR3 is TGTGCCAGTGGACAGGGGGGCCAGCCCCAGCATTTT.

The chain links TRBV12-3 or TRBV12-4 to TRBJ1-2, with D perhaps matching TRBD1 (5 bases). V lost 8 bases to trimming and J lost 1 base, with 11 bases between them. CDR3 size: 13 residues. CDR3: CASDGGINYGYTF. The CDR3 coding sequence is TGTGCCAGCGACGGGGGGATTAACTATGGCTACACCTTC.